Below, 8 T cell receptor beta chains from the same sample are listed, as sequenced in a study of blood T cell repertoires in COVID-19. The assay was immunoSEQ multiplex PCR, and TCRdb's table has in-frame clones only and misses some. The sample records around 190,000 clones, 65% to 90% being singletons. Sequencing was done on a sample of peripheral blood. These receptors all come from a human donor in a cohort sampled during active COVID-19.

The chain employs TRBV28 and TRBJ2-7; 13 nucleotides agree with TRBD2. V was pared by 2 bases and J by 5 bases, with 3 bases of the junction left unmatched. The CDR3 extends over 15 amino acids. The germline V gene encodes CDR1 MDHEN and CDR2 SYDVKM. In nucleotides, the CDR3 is TGTGCCAGCAGTTTACTTGGACTAGCGGGAGACGAGCAGTACTTC. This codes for CASSLLGLAGDEQYF.

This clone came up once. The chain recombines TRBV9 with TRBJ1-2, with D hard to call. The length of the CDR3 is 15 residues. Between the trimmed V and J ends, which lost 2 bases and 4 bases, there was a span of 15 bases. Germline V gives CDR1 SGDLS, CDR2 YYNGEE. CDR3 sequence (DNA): TGTGCCAGCAGCGTCCAGCCCGGCGGAGGCTATGGCTACACCTTC. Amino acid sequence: CASSVQPGGGYGYTF.

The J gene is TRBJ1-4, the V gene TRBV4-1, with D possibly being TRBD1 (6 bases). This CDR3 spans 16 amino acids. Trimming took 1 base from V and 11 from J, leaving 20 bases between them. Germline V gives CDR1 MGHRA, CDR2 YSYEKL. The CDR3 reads CASSQGARGGRRKLFF. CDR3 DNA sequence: TGCGCCAGCAGCCAAGGCGCCCGGGGGGGCCGAAGGAAACTGTTTTTT.

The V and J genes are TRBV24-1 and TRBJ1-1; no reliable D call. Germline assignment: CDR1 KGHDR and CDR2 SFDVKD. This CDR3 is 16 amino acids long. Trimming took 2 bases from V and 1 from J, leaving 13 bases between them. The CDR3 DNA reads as TGTGCCACCAGTGATTCCAGCCGGGGTGGGAACACTGAAGCTTTCTTT. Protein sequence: CATSDSSRGGNTEAFF.

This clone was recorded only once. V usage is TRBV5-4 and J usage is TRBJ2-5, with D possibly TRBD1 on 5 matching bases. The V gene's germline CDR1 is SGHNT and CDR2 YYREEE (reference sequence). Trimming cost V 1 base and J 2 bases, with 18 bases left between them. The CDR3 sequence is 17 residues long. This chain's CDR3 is CASSLNGRTRLQETQYF. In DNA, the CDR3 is TGTGCCAGCAGCTTGAACGGGCGGACACGTCTTCAAGAGACCCAGTACTTC.

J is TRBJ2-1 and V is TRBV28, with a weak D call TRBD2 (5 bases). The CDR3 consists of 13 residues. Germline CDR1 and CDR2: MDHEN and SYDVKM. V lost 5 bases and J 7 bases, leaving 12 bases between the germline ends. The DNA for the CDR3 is TGTGCCAGCAGTCTAGTCTTAGCGAATGAGCAGTTCTTC. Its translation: CASSLVLANEQFF.

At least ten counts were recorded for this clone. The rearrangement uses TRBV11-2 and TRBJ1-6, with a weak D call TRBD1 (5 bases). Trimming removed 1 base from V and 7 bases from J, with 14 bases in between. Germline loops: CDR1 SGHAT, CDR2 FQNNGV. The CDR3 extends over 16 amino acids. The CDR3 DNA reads TGTGCCAGCAGCTTAGGCCGCGGGCGGGGGAATTCACCCCTCCACTTT. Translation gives CASSLGRGRGNSPLHF.

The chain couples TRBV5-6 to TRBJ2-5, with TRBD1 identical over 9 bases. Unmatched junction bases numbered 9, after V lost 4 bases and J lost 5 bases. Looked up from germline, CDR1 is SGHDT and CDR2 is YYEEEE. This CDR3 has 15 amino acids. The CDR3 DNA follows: TGTGCCAGCAGCGTAGCCGGGACAGGGTCGGAGACCCAGTACTTC. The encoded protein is CASSVAGTGSETQYF.